Shown below are 25 T cell receptor beta chains from a single sample sequenced in a study of blood T cell repertoires in COVID-19. This table comes from immunoSEQ multiplex PCR, and its TCRdb copy is limited to in-frame clones, with some not included. The sample shows about 220,000 clones, approximately 77% of them seen only once. Sequenced material: peripheral blood. The receptors come from a woman at least 80 years old with acute or convalescent COVID-19.

The rearrangement uses TRBV6-5 and TRBJ1-4; D is unresolved. Trimming removed 6 bases at V and 3 bases at J, with 14 bases between. Germline-derived CDR1 and CDR2 are MNHEY and SVGAGI. CDR3 length: 15 amino acids. DNA of the CDR3: TGTGCCAGCAGGTGGCAAGCAGGTTCTAATGAAAAACTGTTTTTT. It codes for CASRWQAGSNEKLFF.

This clone was detected a few times. This chain uses TRBV28 with TRBJ1-1; maybe TRBD1 (5 bases). CDR3 length: 13 amino acids. In germline, CDR1 is MDHEN, CDR2 SYDVKM. Trimming left V 3 bases short and J 3 bases short, with 8 bases between. Here the CDR3 DNA reads TGTGCCAGCAGTTTGACCAGGGACACTGAAGCTTTCTTT. Translation gives CASSLTRDTEAFF.

The V gene is TRBV7-6, the J gene TRBJ1-2; TRBD1 is a possible D gene (5 bases). V dropped 0 bases and J dropped 7 bases, with 9 bases sitting between them. Germline V gene sequence: CDR1 SGHVS, CDR2 FNYEAQ. The CDR3 is made up of 13 amino acids. The CDR3, as DNA: TGTGCCAGCAGCTTAGCCCTGGGGGGTGGCTACACCTTC. Translating gives CASSLALGGGYTF.

The count of this clone is one. The chain couples TRBV28 to TRBJ2-3; D might be TRBD1 (6 bases). The CDR3 is 15 residues long. Germline CDR1 and CDR2: MDHEN and SYDVKM. V lost 5 bases, J lost 0 bases, and 12 bases lay in between. The DNA of the CDR3 is TGTGCCAGCAGTGCCCAGGGGATTAGCACAGATACGCAGTATTTT. Translating gives CASSAQGISTDTQYF.

The chain joins TRBV2 to TRBJ1-4; D perhaps matches TRBD1 (5 bases). The CDR3 sequence is 14 residues long. With 6 bases removed from V and 5 bases from J, the gap between germline ends came to 13 bases. CDR1 is SNHLY, CDR2 FYNNEI, per germline. The CDR3 loop is CASRPTGLNEKLFF. The CDR3 DNA reads as TGTGCCAGCAGACCTACAGGTTTGAATGAAAAACTGTTTTTT. Using reference TRBV2 and TRBJ1-4 for the parts outside the CDR3, the full variable domain is EPEVTQTPSHQVTQMGQEVILRCVPISNHLYFYWYRQILGQKVEFLVSFYNNEISEKSEIFDDQFSVERPDGSNFTLKIRSTKLEDSAMYFCASRPTGLNEKLFFGSGTQLSVL.

The V call is TRBV15, the J call TRBJ1-2, with D possibly being TRBD1 (6 bases). V lost 2 bases to trimming and J lost 4 bases, with 17 bases between them. The CDR3 extends over 16 amino acids. Germline lookup yields CDR1 LNHNV and CDR2 YYDKDF (reference sequence). The CDR3 is CATSRLGTTDRYGYTF. CDR3 coding DNA: TGTGCCACCAGCAGATTGGGGACAACCGACCGCTATGGCTACACCTTC. The full variable domain, rest sourced from reference TRBV15 and TRBJ1-2, is DAMVIQNPRYQVTQFGKPVTLSCSQTLNHNVMYWYQQKSSQAPKLLFHYYDKDFNNEADTPDNFQSRRPNTSFCFLDIRSPGLGDTAMYLCATSRLGTTDRYGYTFGSGTRLTVV.

This chain uses TRBV4-1 with TRBJ2-5; D possibly corresponds to TRBD2 (5 bases). Germline-derived CDR1 and CDR2 are MGHRA and YSYEKL. The CDR3 runs 16 residues. V lost 0 bases and J lost 2, with 13 bases in between. CDR3 amino acids: CASSQEPASRQETQYF. Here the CDR3 DNA reads TGCGCCAGCAGCCAAGAGCCGGCTAGCAGACAAGAGACCCAGTACTTC.

V usage is TRBV6-2 or TRBV6-3 and J usage is TRBJ1-1; 11 bases line up with TRBD1. Germline CDR1 and CDR2: MNHEY and SVGEGT. The CDR3 runs to 19 residues. Germline trimming cut 0 bases from V and 0 bases from J; bases unmatched to any gene: 9. The CDR3 loop is CASSYSWTGGGFVNTEAFF. The CDR3 coding sequence is TGTGCCAGCAGTTACTCGTGGACAGGGGGCGGTTTTGTGAACACTGAAGCTTTCTTT.

The rearrangement links TRBV4-1 to TRBJ1-5; the D is unclear. This CDR3 has 13 amino acids. Germline assignment: CDR1 MGHRA and CDR2 YSYEKL. V was trimmed by 0 bases and J by 8 bases, leaving 8 bases between them. The CDR3: CASSQDLLKPQHF. The CDR3 DNA sequence: TGCGCCAGCAGCCAAGATCTGTTAAAGCCCCAGCATTTT.

This chain joins TRBV3-1 (or the pseudogene TRBV3-2) and TRBJ2-7, with D unclear. This CDR3 has 13 amino acids. The V gene lost 3 bases and the J gene lost 2 bases, with 8 bases spanning the gap. CDR1 is LGHDT and CDR2 is YNNKEL in the germline V gene (reference sequence). DNA of the CDR3: TGTGCCAGCAGCCACTCAGTTACCTACGAGCAGTACTTC. Translated: CASSHSVTYEQYF.

CDR3 loop: CASSGESGRVGEQFF. CDR3 nucleotides: TGTGCCAGCAGCGGAGAATCGGGCAGGGTTGGGGAGCAGTTCTTC. The rearrangement links TRBV7-8 to TRBJ2-1, with D possibly TRBD1 on 5 matching bases. The CDR3 contains 15 residues. Per germline, CDR1 SGHVS and CDR2 FQNEAQ. Trimming removed 5 bases from V and 10 bases from J, with 21 bases in between.

CDR3 sequence reads: CASSLDRGMNTEAFF. The CDR3 DNA is TGTGCCAGCAGCTTGGACCGGGGGATGAACACTGAAGCTTTCTTT. The chain uses TRBV5-4 and TRBJ1-1, with D perhaps TRBD1 (5 bases). V was shortened by 0 bases and J by 0 bases, with 9 bases between the two germline ends. There are 15 residues in the CDR3. CDR1 and CDR2 from the germline V gene are SGHNT and YYREEE (reference sequence).

This clone has more than one count but fewer than ten. The rearrangement joins TRBV9 to TRBJ1-2; D unclear. The germline V and J ends were trimmed by 3 bases and 6 bases, with 18 bases remaining between them. Germline CDR1 is SGDLS and CDR2 is YYNGEE. The CDR3 sequence is 15 residues long. The CDR3 nucleotides are TGTGCCAGCAGCGGGCCGGACTGGGCCACAGATGGCTACACCTTC. Translated: CASSGPDWATDGYTF.

This clone was detected a few times. The chain uses TRBV4-1 and TRBJ2-1; tentatively, D is TRBD2 (5 bases). The length of the CDR3 is 13 residues. Trimming stripped 1 base from V and 10 bases from J, with 11 bases between. Per the germline V gene, CDR1 is MGHRA and CDR2 is YSYEKL. The CDR3 coding sequence is TGCGCCAGCAGCCAAGGAGACTACTTCGAGCAGTTCTTC. Protein product: CASSQGDYFEQFF.

The V call is TRBV19, the J call TRBJ1-3, with unresolved D. The V gene's germline CDR1 is LNHDA and CDR2 SQIVND (reference sequence). V dropped 5 bases and J dropped 0 bases, with 11 bases sitting between them. The CDR3 is 15 residues long. The chain's CDR3 is CASSSSVYSGNTIYF. In DNA form, the CDR3 reads TGTGCCAGTAGTTCCTCAGTATACTCTGGAAACACCATATATTTT.

This clone was seen a single time. The chain employs TRBV6-5 and TRBJ1-1; D is perhaps TRBD1 (6 bases). The germline V and J ends were trimmed by 6 bases and 5 bases, with 16 bases remaining between them. This CDR3 spans 14 amino acids. Germline V CDR1 and CDR2: MNHEY, SVGAGI. The CDR3 DNA sequence: TGTGCCAGCAGGGACCCCAGGGGATGGACTGAAGCTTTCTTT. This encodes CASRDPRGWTEAFF.

The CDR3 here is CASSESGYSPLHF. DNA for the CDR3: TGTGCCAGCAGCGAATCAGGCTATTCACCCCTCCACTTT. This chain joins TRBV7-8 and TRBJ1-6, with D hard to call. Trimming shortened V by 5 bases and J by 8 bases, and 10 bases separated the two germline ends. Germline V gives CDR1 SGHVS, CDR2 FQNEAQ. The CDR3 is made up of 13 amino acids.

Points on this clone: Other DNA variants within this sample encode the same CDR3. The CDR3 reads CASSPGQGRGEQFF. The CDR3 region has the DNA TGTGCCAGCAGTCCAGGACAGGGGAGGGGTGAGCAGTTCTTC. The J gene is TRBJ2-1, the V gene TRBV5-4; 9 bases are shared with TRBD1. V dropped 5 bases and J dropped 9; count of bases not matched to a gene: 9. The CDR3 extends over 14 amino acids. Per germline, CDR1 SGHNT and CDR2 YYREEE (reference sequence).

V gene TRBV29-1 combines with J gene TRBJ2-5, with D unresolved. V lost 4 bases and J lost 2, with 8 bases in between. The CDR3 has 12 residues. CDR1 and CDR2 from the germline V gene are SQVTM and ANQGSEA. The CDR3 loop is CSVAFRQETQYF. In DNA form, the CDR3 reads TGCAGCGTTGCCTTTAGACAAGAGACCCAGTACTTC.

This CDR3 is CASSGGGVSNQPQHF. The DNA of the CDR3 is TGTGCCAGCAGTGGGGGGGGCGTTAGCAATCAGCCCCAGCATTTT. The chain uses TRBV5-8 and TRBJ1-5, with a weak D call TRBD1 (6 bases). The CDR3 is made up of 15 amino acids. The V end was cut by 5 bases, the J end by 0 bases, with 12 bases between. The germline V gene encodes CDR1 SGHTS and CDR2 YDEGEE.

The CDR3 protein is CASSVGGADTGELFF. CDR3 in DNA: TGTGCCAGCAGCGTCGGGGGGGCCGACACCGGGGAGCTGTTTTTT. The chain links TRBV9 to TRBJ2-2; 8 bases align to TRBD2. The CDR3 length is 15 residues. The V gene end was trimmed by 2 bases and the J gene end by 3 bases; junction bases not matched to a gene: 3. CDR1 is SGDLS, CDR2 YYNGEE, per germline.

The rearrangement links TRBV2 to TRBJ1-2; D ambiguous. This CDR3 is 13 amino acids long. Germline-derived CDR1 and CDR2 are SNHLY and FYNNEI. The V and J ends lost 7 bases and 8 bases respectively, with 17 bases between them. CDR3 nucleotides: TGTGCCAGCACCCCCGATGTTTCGGGAGGCTACACCTTC. It translates to CASTPDVSGGYTF.

The V call is TRBV7-2, the J call TRBJ1-1; D may be TRBD1 (5 bases). The CDR3 extends over 13 amino acids. V lost 3 bases and J lost 6, with 11 bases in between. Germline values: CDR1 SGHTA, CDR2 FQGNSA. CDR3 amino acids: CASSLSGGAEAFF. The CDR3 DNA is TGTGCCAGCAGCTTGTCGGGGGGGGCTGAAGCTTTCTTT.

This chain joins TRBV11-3 and TRBJ2-7; weak D call: TRBD2 (6 bases). The CDR3 runs to 14 residues. V dropped 5 bases and J dropped 0 bases, with 11 bases sitting between them. CDR1 and CDR2 from the germline V gene are SGHNT and YENEEA. The DNA of the CDR3 is TGTGCCAGCAGCCCCCGGGGACTCTCCTACGAGCAGTACTTC. Encoded protein: CASSPRGLSYEQYF.

This chain connects TRBV18 to TRBJ2-1, with 12 bases identical to TRBD1. The CDR3 runs 16 residues. Looked up from germline, CDR1 is KGHSH and CDR2 is LQKENI. Trimming cost V 3 bases and J 8 bases; bases outside gene matches: 8. The CDR3 reads CASSPLGTGGMDEQFF. CDR3 sequence (DNA): TGTGCCAGCTCACCGCTCGGGACAGGGGGCATGGATGAGCAGTTCTTC.